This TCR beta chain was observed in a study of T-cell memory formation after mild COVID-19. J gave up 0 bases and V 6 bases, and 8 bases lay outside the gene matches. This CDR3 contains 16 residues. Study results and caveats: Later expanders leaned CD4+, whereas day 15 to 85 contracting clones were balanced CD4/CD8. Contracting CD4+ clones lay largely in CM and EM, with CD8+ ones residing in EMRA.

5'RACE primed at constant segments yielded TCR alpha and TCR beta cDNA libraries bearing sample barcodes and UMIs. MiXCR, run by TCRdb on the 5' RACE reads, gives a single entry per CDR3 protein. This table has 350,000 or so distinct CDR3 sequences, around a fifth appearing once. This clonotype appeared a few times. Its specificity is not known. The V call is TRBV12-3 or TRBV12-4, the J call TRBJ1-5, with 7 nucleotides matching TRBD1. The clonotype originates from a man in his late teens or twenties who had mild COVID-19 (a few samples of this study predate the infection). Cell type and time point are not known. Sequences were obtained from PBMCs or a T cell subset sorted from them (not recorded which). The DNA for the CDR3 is TGTGCCAGCAGCGAGACAGGGAGGGGTAGCAATCAGCCCCAGCATTTT. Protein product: CASSETGRGSNQPQHF.